The sequence of this T cell receptor (beta chain) was determined in a study of OX40 agonist ivuxolimab in advanced cancers. Broadly, across the study: Ivuxolimab was an agonistic, fully human IgG2 monoclonal antibody directed against OX40 (CD134), a costimulatory receptor. The dose-escalation cohort was 80% to 90% male with a mean age of approximately 60 years, ranging from roughly 23 to 90. Prior anti-PD-1, anti-PD-L1 or anti-CTLA-4 therapy was permitted, and 30% to 45% of dose-escalation patients had received checkpoint inhibitors. Among the roughly 52 dose-escalation patients, some 20 had hepatocellular carcinoma, about 15 melanoma, 9 renal cell carcinoma and 9 head and neck cancer. The point of sequencing TCRbeta in the periphery was to test whether ivuxolimab changed TCR sequence diversity and drove clonal T-cell expansion. Intravenous ivuxolimab was administered to patients every 2 weeks at six dose levels: 0.01, 0.1, 0.3, 1.5, 3 and 10 mg/kg. The paper reports the monotherapy dose-escalation portion (N of about 50 patients) of the phase I ivuxolimab trial. Partial responses were achieved by three dose-escalation patients, of whom one had hepatocellular carcinoma and two had cutaneous melanoma. Points the paper makes about the study in general: At doses from 0.1 to 3.0 mg/kg, clonal expansion was seen in both CD4+ and CD8+ blood T cells between baseline and week 6. After ivuxolimab, expanded clones were on average more numerous among CD8+ T cells than among CD4+ T cells. Low levels of normalized T-cell clonal expansion were also seen in some nonresponding patients. Partial responders in the 0.1-3.0 mg/kg groups had among the lowest normalized peripheral clonal expansion, especially among CD8+ T cells. Antigen specificity was not determined for the clonally expanded peripheral T cells.

A remark on this clone: Its specific antigen is unknown. Nothing much larger sits one base from this clone, and base qualities are not available.

The trial excluded patients who had a history of autoimmune disease or were on systemic immunosuppression. Peripheral blood for TCR sequencing was collected from all dose cohorts at baseline, on cycle 4 day 1, and on cycle 7 day 1. The samples were taken from a phase I, first-in-human, multicenter, open-label dose-escalation trial of ivuxolimab. Adults with locally advanced or metastatic head and neck squamous cell, hepatocellular, melanoma or renal cell carcinoma were enrolled in the trial. Before TCR sequencing, CD4+ T cells and CD8+ T cells were sorted from peripheral blood as separate populations. According to the germline V gene (reference sequence), CDR1 reads MNHEY and CDR2 reads SMNVEV. After removal of 5 bases from V and 0 bases from J, the junction retains 18 bases not matched to a gene. From its cysteine to its phenylalanine, the CDR3 spans 19 amino acids. CDR3 DNA only is kept here, 57 bases in frame from base 1.

Genomic DNA was extracted from sorted cells for sequencing of the TCRbeta CDR3 region. The immunoSEQ Assay was used to sequence the TCRbeta CDR3 regions. The clones in this table, taken by TCRdb from immuneACCESS, are in-frame only. Not every clone is retained; where verified, under half of the shortfall comes from an unresolved V gene, and the cause of the rest is unknown. The sample data list under 80,000 clones, and about 92% of these were observed just once. The ten largest clones add up to 8% to 10% of the sample. This receptor was identified in an adult with an advanced solid tumor such as melanoma, head and neck, liver or kidney cancer. In this chain, TRBV27 is recombined with TRBJ1-1; 7 middle bases align to TRBD1. The starting material was CD4+ or CD8+ T cells sorted from blood, obtained in a trial of the OX40 agonist ivuxolimab. This receptor carries the CDR3 CASSPPREGAPLLNTEAFF. The nucleotides read TGTGCCAGCAGTCCCCCCCGCGAGGGGGCGCCCCTTTTGAACACTGAAGCTTTCTTT.